This passage covers 27 T cell receptor beta chains from one sample sequenced in a study of blood T cell repertoires in COVID-19. Here immunoSEQ multiplex PCR was the method, and the copy in TCRdb shows in-frame clones only, minus some. The data contain fewer than 300,000 clones, around 86% of them singletons. What was sequenced was peripheral blood. These receptors came from a woman in her thirties or forties who had recovered from COVID-19.

The chain couples TRBV6-4 to TRBJ2-7; the match to TRBD1 covers 7 bases. The length of the CDR3 is 15 residues. V was pared by 7 bases and J by 0 bases, with 9 bases of the junction left unmatched. CDR1 and CDR2 (germline): MRHNA, SNTAGT. CDR3 loop: CASNYRGLSSYEQYF. In DNA, the CDR3 is TGTGCCAGCAACTACAGGGGCTTGAGCTCCTACGAGCAGTACTTC.

This clone was recorded only once. The rearrangement joins TRBV6-5 to TRBJ2-7; D gene unclear. The germline V and J ends were trimmed by 7 bases and 2 bases, with 12 bases remaining between them. The CDR3 has 13 residues. Germline V gives CDR1 MNHEY, CDR2 SVGAGI. The CDR3 protein is CASINRYPYEQYF. The CDR3 DNA is TGTGCCAGCATTAACCGCTATCCCTACGAGCAGTACTTC.

V usage is TRBV7-9 and J usage is TRBJ2-1; D may be TRBD2 (6 bases). This CDR3 contains 14 residues. The germline CDR1 and CDR2 sequences are SEHNR and FQNEAQ (reference sequence). V lost 4 bases and J 5 bases, leaving 12 bases between the germline ends. In nucleotides, the CDR3 is TGTGCCAGCAGCTGCCGGGACTGCGACAATGAGCAGTTCTTC. Its translation is CASSCRDCDNEQFF.

The rearrangement uses TRBV7-9 and TRBJ2-3; maybe TRBD2 (6 bases). Germline lookup yields CDR1 SEHNR and CDR2 FQNEAQ (reference sequence). Trimming stripped 8 bases from V and 2 bases from J, with 11 bases between. CDR3 length: 13 amino acids. The CDR3 DNA reads as TGTGCCAGCGGGAGGTCCTCCACAGATACGCAGTATTTT. This gives the protein CASGRSSTDTQYF.

This chain connects TRBV4-1 to TRBJ2-7; 9 nucleotides line up with TRBD1. The V gene end was trimmed by 3 bases and the J gene end by 5 bases; junction bases not matched to a gene: 8. Germline assignment: CDR1 MGHRA and CDR2 YSYEKL. This CDR3 has 15 residues. CDR3 nucleotide sequence: TGCGCCAGCAGCCACCCGGGACAGGGATTGGACGAGCAGTACTTC. Translating gives CASSHPGQGLDEQYF.

The chain joins TRBV18 to TRBJ1-2; TRBD1 is a possible D gene (6 bases). CDR3 length: 14 amino acids. Looked up from germline, CDR1 is KGHSH and CDR2 is LQKENI. V gave up 3 bases and J gave up 6 bases, with 14 bases separating them. The CDR3 bases are TGTGCCAGCTCACCTTATGCGGGGGCTGATGGCTACACCTTC. Translation gives CASSPYAGADGYTF.

The gene calls are TRBV11-2 and TRBJ1-2, with a tentative D call TRBD1 (6 bases). V was cut by 7 bases and J by 3 bases, with 18 bases left in between. The CDR3 is 15 amino acids. The germline V gene encodes CDR1 SGHAT and CDR2 FQNNGV. CDR3 sequence reads: CASIPLGGGDYGYTF. The CDR3 DNA is TGTGCCAGCATCCCCCTCGGGGGGGGCGACTATGGCTACACCTTC.

This chain joins TRBV9 and TRBJ2-7, with 7 bases identical to TRBD2. The CDR3 extends over 16 amino acids. The germline V gene has CDR1 SGDLS and CDR2 YYNGEE. The V and J ends lost 3 bases and 2 bases, in that order; junction bases with no gene match: 11. The CDR3 DNA sequence: TGTGCCAGCAGCGGCGGGGGTGCGCTTATACCCTACGAGCAGTACTTC. Encoded protein: CASSGGGALIPYEQYF. Based on the CDR3 plus reference TRBV9 and TRBJ2-7, the full variable domain is DSGVTQTPKHLITATGQRVTLRCSPRSGDLSVYWYQQSLDQGLQFLIQYYNGEERAKGNILERFSAQQFPDLHSELNLSSLELGDSALYFCASSGGGALIPYEQYFGPGTRLTVT.

Only a few counts were recorded for this clone. The chain combines TRBV9 with TRBJ2-1; TRBD2 is a possible D gene (7 bases). CDR1 is SGDLS, CDR2 YYNGEE, per germline. Between the trimmed V and J ends, which lost 4 bases and 2 bases, there was a span of 19 bases. This CDR3 is built from 17 residues. As DNA, the CDR3 is TGTGCCAGCAGCACTCTTCGCTCGGGGGGCACCTACAATGAGCAGTTCTTC. This encodes CASSTLRSGGTYNEQFF.

This clone came up once. This chain connects TRBV3-1 (or the pseudogene TRBV3-2) to TRBJ2-7; D is perhaps TRBD1 (5 bases). The CDR3 consists of 16 residues. Germline assignment: CDR1 LGHDT and CDR2 YNNKEL (reference sequence). Trimming removed 1 base at V and 2 bases at J, with 15 bases between. Here the CDR3 DNA reads TGTGCCAGCAGCCAAGCGATGGACATATCAGCCTACGAGCAGTACTTC. This sequence encodes CASSQAMDISAYEQYF.

J is TRBJ2-3 and V is TRBV9, with 8 positions matching TRBD1. The CDR3 covers 14 residues. CDR1 and CDR2 (germline): SGDLS, YYNGEE. V shed 0 bases and J 5 bases; nucleotides not matched to a gene: 2. CDR3 loop: CASSVGTGIDTQYF. CDR3 nucleotides: TGTGCCAGCAGCGTAGGGACAGGGATAGATACGCAGTATTTT.

V and J are TRBV5-4 and TRBJ2-3; TRBD2 matches 8 bases. Trimming cost V 4 bases and J 6 bases; bases outside gene matches: 16. The CDR3 length is 17 residues. The germline CDR1 and CDR2 sequences are SGHNT and YYREEE (reference sequence). This CDR3 is CASSRSSGGAAGDTQYF. The CDR3 nucleotides are TGTGCCAGCAGCCGGTCGAGCGGGGGTGCGGCGGGGGATACGCAGTATTTT. The variable domain in full, completed from reference TRBV5-4 and TRBJ2-3, reads ETGVTQSPTHLIKTRGQQVTLRCSSQSGHNTVSWYQQALGQGPQFIFQYYREEENGRGNFPPRFSGLQFPNYSSELNVNALELDDSALYLCASSRSSGGAAGDTQYFGPGTRLTVL.

Only a few counts were recorded for this clone. The V gene is TRBV4-2, the J gene TRBJ1-1; 8 positions agree with TRBD1. CDR1 is LGHNA, CDR2 YNFKEQ, per germline. The CDR3 is 15 residues long. With 8 bases clipped from V and 5 bases from J, the junction kept 13 bases outside the gene matches. CDR3: CASHRTGPPRTEAFF. CDR3 nucleotide sequence: TGTGCCAGCCACCGGACAGGGCCCCCGAGGACTGAAGCTTTCTTT.

The chain employs TRBV3-1 (or the pseudogene TRBV3-2) and TRBJ2-7; 9 bases line up with TRBD1. CDR1 is LGHDT and CDR2 is YNNKEL in the germline V gene (reference sequence). With 4 bases clipped from V and 3 bases from J, the junction kept 1 base outside the gene matches. The CDR3 contains 13 residues. CDR3 sequence: CASSPGQGYEQYF. In nucleotides, the CDR3 is TGTGCCAGCAGCCCGGGACAGGGCTACGAGCAGTACTTC.

The CDR3 here is CASSFYEGGYTF. In nucleotides, the CDR3 is TGTGCCAGCAGTTTTTATGAGGGTGGCTACACCTTC. The rearrangement uses TRBV12-3 or TRBV12-4 and TRBJ1-2; D is uncertain. Trimming took 3 bases from V and 7 from J, leaving 9 bases between them. This CDR3 region has 12 residues.

V gene TRBV30 combines with J gene TRBJ2-7, with a possible D match to TRBD1 (5 bases). Trimming removed 4 bases from V and 5 bases from J, with 15 bases in between. Germline V lookup: CDR1 GTSNPN, CDR2 SVGIG (reference sequence). The CDR3 sequence is 13 residues long. The CDR3 DNA is TGTGCCTGGACCCCCTACCCCAGGGACGAGCAGTACTTC. This sequence encodes CAWTPYPRDEQYF.

The chain is built from TRBV6-2 or TRBV6-3 and TRBJ2-5, with D perhaps matching TRBD1 (5 bases). The CDR3 has 17 residues. CDR1 is MNHEY, CDR2 SVGEGT, per germline. The V gene lost 4 bases and the J gene lost 0 bases, with 18 bases spanning the gap. The DNA of the CDR3 is TGTGCCAGCAGTTTTCCCAGGGCCGGGTACGACCAAGAGACCCAGTACTTC. Translated: CASSFPRAGYDQETQYF.

This chain joins TRBV9 and TRBJ1-6, with D hard to call. Germline V gene data show CDR1 as SGDLS and CDR2 as YYNGEE. The CDR3 contains 13 residues. V lost 2 bases and J lost 8, with 8 bases in between. The CDR3 spells CASSVSSHSPLHF. The CDR3 nucleotides read TGTGCCAGCAGCGTGTCATCCCATTCACCCCTCCACTTT. The full variable domain, its missing parts supplied by reference TRBV9 and TRBJ1-6, is DSGVTQTPKHLITATGQRVTLRCSPRSGDLSVYWYQQSLDQGLQFLIQYYNGEERAKGNILERFSAQQFPDLHSELNLSSLELGDSALYFCASSVSSHSPLHFGNGTRLTVT.

This clone was seen more than once but under ten times. The chain carries TRBV9 and TRBJ2-1; TRBD2 matches at 12 bases. This CDR3 comprises 14 residues. Germline V lookup: CDR1 SGDLS, CDR2 YYNGEE. With V trimmed by 3 bases and J by 8 bases, 3 bases remained unmatched. The CDR3 loop is CASSASGGAYEQFF. The CDR3, as DNA: TGTGCCAGCAGCGCTAGCGGGGGGGCATATGAGCAGTTCTTC.

The V and J genes are TRBV5-5 and TRBJ1-1; D possibly corresponds to TRBD1 (5 bases). V lost 1 base and J lost 3, with 10 bases in between. This CDR3 is 14 amino acids long. Germline CDR1 SGHKS, CDR2 YYEKEE (reference sequence). This CDR3 reads CASSLRGGHTEAFF. DNA of the CDR3: TGTGCCAGCAGCTTGAGGGGAGGGCACACTGAAGCTTTCTTT.

This sequence joins TRBV7-9 and TRBJ1-1; D is uncertain. This CDR3 region has 14 residues. Deletions cut 5 bases from V and 8 bases from J, with 18 bases between. Germline CDR1 reads SEHNR; CDR2 reads FQNEAQ (reference sequence). The CDR3 reads CASSPGSGSNEAFF. For the CDR3, the DNA is TGTGCCAGCAGCCCCGGTTCAGGTTCGAACGAAGCTTTCTTT.

V and J are TRBV4-1 and TRBJ2-5; D possibly corresponds to TRBD2 (6 bases). Trimming stripped 4 bases from V and 4 bases from J, with 16 bases between. Germline V gene sequence: CDR1 MGHRA, CDR2 YSYEKL. This CDR3 region has 15 residues. The CDR3 nucleotides read TGCGCCAGCAGCCCGATACTAGCTATCACAGAGACCCAGTACTTC. Protein: CASSPILAITETQYF.

The gene calls are TRBV27 and TRBJ1-5; D is possibly TRBD1 (5 bases). V gave up 6 bases and J gave up 6 bases, with 15 bases separating them. Looked up from germline, CDR1 is MNHEY and CDR2 is SMNVEV (reference sequence). The CDR3 runs to 14 residues. CDR3 protein: CASSPRGWPQPQHF. DNA of the CDR3: TGTGCCAGCAGCCCGCGGGGGTGGCCTCAGCCCCAGCATTTT.

This sequence joins TRBV2 and TRBJ1-1; D uncertain. CDR1 and CDR2 (germline): SNHLY, FYNNEI. Trimming shortened V by 3 bases and J by 10 bases, and 15 bases separated the two germline ends. The CDR3 covers 13 residues. CDR3 protein: CASSDRDGRAAFF. The CDR3 region has the DNA TGTGCCAGCAGTGATCGGGATGGCAGAGCAGCTTTCTTT.

V is TRBV6-5 and J is TRBJ1-2; D unresolved. Germline V CDR1 and CDR2: MNHEY, SVGAGI. V was cut by 4 bases and J by 1 base, with 4 bases left in between. This CDR3 is 12 amino acids long. The CDR3 DNA is TGTGCCAGCAGTTCGGTTAACTATGGCTACACCTTC. This sequence encodes CASSSVNYGYTF.

The gene calls are TRBV27 and TRBJ2-5; D call uncertain. This CDR3 has 18 residues. V lost 2 bases and J lost 4, with 23 bases in between. Germline assignment: CDR1 MNHEY and CDR2 SMNVEV (reference sequence). The CDR3 DNA reads TGTGCCAGCAGTTTACCCACCTTAGCCGGTCAACGAGCAGAGACCCAGTACTTC. As protein: CASSLPTLAGQRAETQYF.

The rearrangement joins TRBV2 to TRBJ1-6; D possibly corresponds to TRBD1 (5 bases). Trimming took off 7 bases at V and 10 bases at J, with 20 bases between the two ends. In germline, CDR1 is SNHLY, CDR2 FYNNEI. The length of the CDR3 is 15 residues. The CDR3 region is CASNPSLGVGSPLHF. The CDR3 DNA is TGTGCCAGCAATCCAAGCCTAGGGGTAGGATCACCCCTCCACTTT.